The TCR beta chain described here comes from a study of blood T cell repertoires in COVID-19. About the research overall: Samples representing acute and convalescent COVID-19 were sourced from the United States, Italy and Spain. PBMCs, B-cell-depleted T cells, or T cells were the source of the cDNA or gDNA that made up the material.

This clone came up once. In the original processing: Nucleated cell number was recorded as an estimate derived from reference gene primer amplification. Some clones are missing from TCRdb's copy, which holds only in-frame ones; the method was immunoSEQ multiplex PCR. V and J calls and clone size come straight from that table; D and trimming were deduced from the DNA. The sample carries 350,000 or so clones, approximately 89% recorded once. The CDR3 runs 18 residues. Germline V lookup: CDR1 SNHLY, CDR2 FYNNEI. V was pared by 9 bases and J by 1 base, with 12 bases of the junction left unmatched. This TCR came from a young woman with COVID-19, enrolled during active disease. The sequenced sample was peripheral blood. The J gene is TRBJ2-1, the V gene TRBV2; 13 bases are shared with TRBD2. In DNA, the CDR3 is TGTGCCAGGAACAGCGTCGGGACTAGCGGGGTTTCCTACAATGAGCAGTTCTTC. This translates into CARNSVGTSGVSYNEQFF.